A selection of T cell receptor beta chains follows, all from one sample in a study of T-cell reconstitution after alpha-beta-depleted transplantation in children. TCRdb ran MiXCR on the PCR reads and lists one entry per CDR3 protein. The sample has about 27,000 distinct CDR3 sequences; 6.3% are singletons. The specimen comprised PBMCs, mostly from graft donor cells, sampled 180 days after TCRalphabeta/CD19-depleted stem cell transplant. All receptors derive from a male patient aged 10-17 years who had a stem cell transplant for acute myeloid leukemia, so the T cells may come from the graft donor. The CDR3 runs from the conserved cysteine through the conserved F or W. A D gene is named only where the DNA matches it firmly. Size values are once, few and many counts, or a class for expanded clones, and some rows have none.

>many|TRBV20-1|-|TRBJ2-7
TGCAGTGCCCAGGGGCCTAGCGGATCCTACGAGCAGTACTTC
CSAQGPSGSYEQYF
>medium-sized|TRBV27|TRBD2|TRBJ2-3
TGTGCCAGCAGTAAGGCTAGCGGGAGCTACACAGATACGCAGTATTTT
CASSKASGSYTDTQYF
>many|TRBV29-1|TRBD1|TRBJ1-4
TGCAGCGCACGACAGGGGGATGAAAAACTGTTTTTT
CSARQGDEKLFF
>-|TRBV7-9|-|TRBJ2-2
TGTGCCATGGCCGGAGGGGTCCTCGGGGAGCTGTTTTTT
CAMAGGVLGELFF
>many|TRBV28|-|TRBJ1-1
TGTGCCAGCAGTTCCGGGGGGACTGAAGCTTTCTTT
CASSSGGTEAFF
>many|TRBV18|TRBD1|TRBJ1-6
TGTGCCAGCTCACCTGACAGGGTTGGTTATAATTCACCCCTCCACTTT
CASSPDRVGYNSPLHF
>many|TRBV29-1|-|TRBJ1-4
TGCAGCGCCCGTACAGCGAATGAAAAACTGTTTTTT
CSARTANEKLFF
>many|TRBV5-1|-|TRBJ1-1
TGCGCCAGCAGCCAAAATCCCAGGGGTCAGAACACTGAAGCTTTCTTT
CASSQNPRGQNTEAFF
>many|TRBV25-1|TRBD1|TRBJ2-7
TGTGCCAGCAGACCCCCCGGGACAGTTCGCTACGAGCAGTACTTC
CASRPPGTVRYEQYF
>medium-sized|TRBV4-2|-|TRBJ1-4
TGTGCCAGCAGCCTGCTATCCGAAAAACTGTTTTTT
CASSLLSEKLFF
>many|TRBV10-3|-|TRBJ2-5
TGTGCCTCCGCCCGGGCAGGGGAAAAAGAGACCCAGTACTTC
CASARAGEKETQYF
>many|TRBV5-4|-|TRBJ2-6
TGTGCCAGCAGCTTGGCCCGGACCTCTGGGGCCAACGTCCTGACTTTC
CASSLARTSGANVLTF
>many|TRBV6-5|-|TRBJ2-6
TGTGCCAGCAGTTACCAGGTGTCTGGGGCCAACGTCCTGACTTTC
CASSYQVSGANVLTF
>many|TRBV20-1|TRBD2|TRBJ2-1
TGCAGTGCTAGAGTAACGGGAGGGTCTTACAATGAGCAGTTCTTC
CSARVTGGSYNEQFF
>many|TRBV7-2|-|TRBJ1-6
TGTGCCAGCATCAAGAATGGCGCATCCTATAATTCACCCCTCCACTTT
CASIKNGASYNSPLHF
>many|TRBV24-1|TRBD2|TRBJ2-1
TGTGCCACCAGTGGAATCGCCGGGACTAGCGGTACTAGCTCCTACAATGAGCAGTTCTTC
CATSGIAGTSGTSSYNEQFF
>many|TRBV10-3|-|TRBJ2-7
TGTGCCATCAGTGAGTCTCGGGGCTCCTACGAGCAGTACTTC
CAISESRGSYEQYF
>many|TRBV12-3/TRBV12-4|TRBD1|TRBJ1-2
TGTGCCAGCAGTAGGACAGGGTACTATGGCTACACCTTC
CASSRTGYYGYTF
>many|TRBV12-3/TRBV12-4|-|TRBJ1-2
TGTGCCAGCAGTTTACGAGGCAGCAATTATGGCTACACCTTC
CASSLRGSNYGYTF
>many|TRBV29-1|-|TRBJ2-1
TGCAGCGTTGAACCTCAGGGATACAATGAGCAGTTCTTC
CSVEPQGYNEQFF
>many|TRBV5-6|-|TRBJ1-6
TGTGCCAGCAGCCAGCGGTGGGATAATTCACCCCTCCACTTT
CASSQRWDNSPLHF
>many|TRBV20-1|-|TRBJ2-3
TGCAGTGCTAGTTTTTATCAGACGGGACTTGGCACAGATACGCAGTATTTT
CSASFYQTGLGTDTQYF
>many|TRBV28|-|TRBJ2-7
TGTGCCAGCAGTTTGAGCGGTTTGGGACGGACTGGCGAGCAGTACTTC
CASSLSGLGRTGEQYF
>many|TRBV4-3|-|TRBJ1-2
TGCGCCAGCAGCCAAGATCGGTCCGGGAATGGCTACACCTTC
CASSQDRSGNGYTF
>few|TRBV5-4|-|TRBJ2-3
TGTGCCAGCAGCTTGAGGGTCGGATCGTCCAACCTTGCCTTCACAGATACGCAGTATTTT
CASSLRVGSSNLAFTDTQYF
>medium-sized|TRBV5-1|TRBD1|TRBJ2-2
TGCGCCAGCAGCTTGGACAGGGGTTACGGGGAGCTGTTTTTT
CASSLDRGYGELFF
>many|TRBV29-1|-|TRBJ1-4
TGCAGCGTTGAAGGAAGGTCTGAGGGCTCAGGCGAAAAACTGTTTTTT
CSVEGRSEGSGEKLFF
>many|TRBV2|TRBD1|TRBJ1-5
TGTGCCAGCAGCTCCGGGACAGGTTTAAATCAGCCCCAGCATTTT
CASSSGTGLNQPQHF
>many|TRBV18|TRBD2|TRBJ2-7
TGTGCCAGCTCACCCGACGGGGGGGCCTACGAGCAGTACTTC
CASSPDGGAYEQYF
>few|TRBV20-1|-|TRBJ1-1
TGCAGTGCCCCGAGGAACACTGAAGCTTTCTTT
CSAPRNTEAFF
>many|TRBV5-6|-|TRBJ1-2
TGTGCCAGCAGCTTGTACTCCCCGGGGAGACCCTATGGCTACACCTTC
CASSLYSPGRPYGYTF
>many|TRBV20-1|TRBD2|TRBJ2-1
TGCAGTGCTTGGGACTACCCGAGCTCCTACAATGAGCAGTTCTTC
CSAWDYPSSYNEQFF
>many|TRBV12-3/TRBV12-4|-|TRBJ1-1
TGTGCCAGCTCGCTCTGGAACACTGAAGCTTTCTTT
CASSLWNTEAFF
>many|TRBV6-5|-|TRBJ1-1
TGTGCCAGCAGTTACTCAATCCAGGGGCCGTCTGAAGCTTTCTTT
CASSYSIQGPSEAFF
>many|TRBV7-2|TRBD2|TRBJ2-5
TGTGCCAGCAGCTCCCTTCCTAGCGGGAGTCGAGAGACCCAGTACTTC
CASSSLPSGSRETQYF
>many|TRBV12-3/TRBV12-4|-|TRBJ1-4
TGTGCCAGCAGCCCACCCGCTAGGGGTTCGGCTAATGAAAAACTGTTTTTT
CASSPPARGSANEKLFF
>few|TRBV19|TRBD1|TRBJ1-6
TGTGCCAGTGGACAGGGGGCGTGGAATTCACCCCTCCACTTT
CASGQGAWNSPLHF
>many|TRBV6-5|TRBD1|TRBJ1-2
TGTGCCAGCAGTTACCCCGGGACAGGCCCCTATGGCTACACCTTC
CASSYPGTGPYGYTF
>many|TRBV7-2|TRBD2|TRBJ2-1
TGTGCCAGCAGCTTACGAGGGGGACTAGCGGGAAACAATGAGCAGTTCTTC
CASSLRGGLAGNNEQFF
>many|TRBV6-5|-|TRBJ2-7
TGTGCCAGCAGTTACTCGATGGTAGGGTACGAGCAGTACTTC
CASSYSMVGYEQYF
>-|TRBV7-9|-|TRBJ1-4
TGTGCCAGCAGCTTTAGCGTGGAGAGGGAAAAACTGTTTTTT
CASSFSVEREKLFF
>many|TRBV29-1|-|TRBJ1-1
TGCAGCGGGAGTGGGACTTGGAACACTGAAGCTTTCTTT
CSGSGTWNTEAFF
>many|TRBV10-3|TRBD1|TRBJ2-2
TGTGCCATCAGTACCAGGGGGCCGGACACCGGGGAGCTGTTTTTT
CAISTRGPDTGELFF
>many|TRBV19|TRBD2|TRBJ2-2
TGTGCCAGTAGTATCCCTTTGCTAGCGGGTTTCACCGGGGAGCTGTTTTTT
CASSIPLLAGFTGELFF
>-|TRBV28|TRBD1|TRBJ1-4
TGTGCCAGCAGTTTTCAGACAGGGACTAATGAAAAACTGTTTTTT
CASSFQTGTNEKLFF
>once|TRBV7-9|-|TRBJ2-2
TGTGCCAGCAGCTTAGAGGTCGTCACCGGGGAGCTGTTTTTT
CASSLEVVTGELFF
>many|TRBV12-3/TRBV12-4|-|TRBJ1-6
TGTGCCAGCTCTACTGGGTTTTCACCCCTCCACTTT
CASSTGFSPLHF
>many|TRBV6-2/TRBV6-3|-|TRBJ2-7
TGTGCCAGCAGACCCCTAGGGCAGGCCCTTATGACCGAGCAGTACTTC
CASRPLGQALMTEQYF
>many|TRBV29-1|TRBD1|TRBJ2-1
TGCAGCGGTGGGACAGGGGTGGGGTATGAGCAGTTCTTC
CSGGTGVGYEQFF
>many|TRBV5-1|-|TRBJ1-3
TGCGCCAGCAGCTTGGACGGACAGCGACCTTCGGGAAACACCATATATTTT
CASSLDGQRPSGNTIYF
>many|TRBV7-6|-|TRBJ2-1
TGTGCCAGCAGCTTAGCGCCCCTAGCAACTAAGAATGAGCAGTTCTTC
CASSLAPLATKNEQFF
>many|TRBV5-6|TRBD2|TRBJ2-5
TGTGCCAGCAGCCCCCTCAGACTAGCGCAAGAGAACGGGAAGAAGACCCAGTACTTC
CASSPLRLAQENGKKTQYF
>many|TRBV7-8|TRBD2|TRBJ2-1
TGTGCCAGCAGCTCAGGACTAGCGGGAGGGGATGAGCAGTTCTTC
CASSSGLAGGDEQFF
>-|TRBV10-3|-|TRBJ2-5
TGTGCCATCAGCCAGGACAGCCGGGAGACCCAGTACTTC
CAISQDSRETQYF
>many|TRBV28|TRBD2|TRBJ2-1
TGTGCCAGCAGTTCCCCTGGGCGGGAGGGCCCGTTCTTC
CASSSPGREGPFF